What follows is one T cell receptor beta chain and its context. In the original workflow: Amplification of reference gene primers was used by the study to estimate nucleated cell counts. Profiled with immunoSEQ multiplex PCR; TCRdb holds only in-frame clones, not every one. V and J calls and clone size are given by that table; D and trimming were obtained from the DNA. Counted here are just under 300,000 clones, about 88% occurring once; the ten biggest clones make up around 1.4%. The source of the sample is a study of blood T cell repertoires in COVID-19. Study information: Material from acute and convalescent COVID-19 was sourced from the United States, Italy and Spain. Nucleic acid was either cDNA or gDNA, and it came from T cells, B-cell-depleted T cells, or PBMCs.

The V gene lost 7 bases and the J gene lost 3 bases, with 22 bases spanning the gap. CDR3 length: 16 residues. Germline V gene sequence: CDR1 MNHNY, CDR2 SVGAGI (reference sequence). This chain uses TRBV6-6 with TRBJ2-7, with D tentatively TRBD1 (5 bases). This clonotype originated in a man aged 65 to 79 with acute or convalescent COVID-19. The sample comprised peripheral blood. The DNA for the CDR3 is TGTGCCAGCACCACAACCGGACAAGGACGATACTACGAGCAGTACTTC. This translates into CASTTTGQGRYYEQYF.